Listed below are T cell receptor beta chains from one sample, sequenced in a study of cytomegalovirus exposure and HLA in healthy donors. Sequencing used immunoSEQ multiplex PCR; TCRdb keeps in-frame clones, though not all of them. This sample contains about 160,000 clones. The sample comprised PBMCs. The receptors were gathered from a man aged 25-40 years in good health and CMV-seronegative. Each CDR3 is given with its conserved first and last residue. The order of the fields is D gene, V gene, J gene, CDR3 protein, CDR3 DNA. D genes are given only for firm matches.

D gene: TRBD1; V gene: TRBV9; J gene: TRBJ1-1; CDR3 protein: CASSVASGTGWTEAFF; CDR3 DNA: TGTGCCAGCAGCGTAGCTTCCGGGACAGGGTGGACTGAAGCTTTCTTT
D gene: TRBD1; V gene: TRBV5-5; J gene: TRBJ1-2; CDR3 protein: CASSLVGTGSGYTF; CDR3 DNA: TGTGCCAGCAGCTTGGTAGGGACAGGGAGCGGCTACACCTTC
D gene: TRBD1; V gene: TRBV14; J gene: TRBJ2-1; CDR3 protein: CASSQVQGKNEQFF; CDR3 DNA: TGTGCCAGCAGCCAAGTACAGGGGAAGAATGAGCAGTTCTTC
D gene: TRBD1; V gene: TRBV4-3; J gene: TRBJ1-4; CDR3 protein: CASSQRTGGGADFLRGEKLFF; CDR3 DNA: TGCGCCAGCAGCCAGAGGACAGGGGGTGGGGCGGATTTTTTAAGAGGTGAAAAACTGTTTTTT
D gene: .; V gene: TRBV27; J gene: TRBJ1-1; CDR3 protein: CASSLLPSGGRTEAFF; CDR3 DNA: TGTGCCAGCAGTCTCCTACCCTCGGGCGGGAGGACTGAAGCTTTCTTT
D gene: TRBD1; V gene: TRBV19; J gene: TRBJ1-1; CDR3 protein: CASSVRGRVTEAFF; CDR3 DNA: TGTGCCAGTAGCGTTAGGGGGCGGGTCACTGAAGCTTTCTTT
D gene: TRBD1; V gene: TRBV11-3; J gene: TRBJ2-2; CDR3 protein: CASSPWDSMDTGELFF; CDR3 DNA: TGTGCCAGCAGCCCATGGGACAGTATGGACACCGGGGAGCTGTTTTTT
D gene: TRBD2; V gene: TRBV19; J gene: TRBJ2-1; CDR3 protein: CASSFRGRALRDNEQFF; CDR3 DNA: TGTGCCAGTAGTTTTCGGGGGAGGGCACTTCGGGACAATGAGCAGTTCTTC
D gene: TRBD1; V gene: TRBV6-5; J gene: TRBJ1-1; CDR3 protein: CASSRDRLTEAFF; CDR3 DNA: TGTGCCAGCAGTCGGGACAGACTCACTGAAGCTTTCTTT
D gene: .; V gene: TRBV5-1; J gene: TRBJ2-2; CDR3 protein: CASSRGYTGELFF; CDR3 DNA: TGCGCCAGCAGCCGCGGGTACACCGGGGAGCTGTTTTTT
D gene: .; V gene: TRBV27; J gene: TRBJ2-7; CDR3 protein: CASSLSILYPYEQYF; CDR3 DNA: TGTGCCAGCAGTTTATCCATCCTCTATCCCTACGAGCAGTACTTC
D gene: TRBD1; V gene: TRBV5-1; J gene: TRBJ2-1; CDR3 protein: CASSIGTGDDEQFF; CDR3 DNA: TGCGCCAGCAGCATTGGGACAGGGGACGATGAGCAGTTCTTC
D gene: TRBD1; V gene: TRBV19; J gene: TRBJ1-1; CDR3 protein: CASSIGQGLAEAFF; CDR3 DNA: TGTGCCAGTAGTATAGGACAGGGCCTAGCTGAAGCTTTCTTT
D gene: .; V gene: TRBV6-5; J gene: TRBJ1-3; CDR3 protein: CASSRGSGNTIYF; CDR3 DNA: TGTGCCAGCAGTCGGGGTTCTGGAAACACCATATATTTT
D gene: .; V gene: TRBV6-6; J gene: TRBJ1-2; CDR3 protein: CASSSDQVSYGYTF; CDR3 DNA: TGTGCCAGCAGTTCCGACCAGGTTTCTTATGGCTACACCTTC